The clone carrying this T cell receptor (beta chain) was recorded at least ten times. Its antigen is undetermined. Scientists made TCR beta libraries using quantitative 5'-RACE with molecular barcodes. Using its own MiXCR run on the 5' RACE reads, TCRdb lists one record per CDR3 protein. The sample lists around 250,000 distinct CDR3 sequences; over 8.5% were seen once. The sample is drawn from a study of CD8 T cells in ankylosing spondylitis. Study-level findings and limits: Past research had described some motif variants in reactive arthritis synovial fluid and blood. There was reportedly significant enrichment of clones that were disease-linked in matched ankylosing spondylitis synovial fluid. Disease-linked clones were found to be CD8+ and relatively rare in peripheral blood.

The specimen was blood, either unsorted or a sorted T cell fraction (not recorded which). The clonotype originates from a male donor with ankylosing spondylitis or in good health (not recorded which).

CDR3 DNA sequence: TGTGCTAGTGGTTTGGGGGCGACAGCGGGGAAAGAGACCCAGTACTTC. It specifies CASGLGATAGKETQYF. The chain carries TRBV12-5 and TRBJ2-5; 7 bases are shared with TRBD2. With V trimmed by 1 base and J by 3 bases, 8 bases remained unmatched. Germline values: CDR1 LGHNT, CDR2 FRNRAP. The CDR3 length is 16 residues.